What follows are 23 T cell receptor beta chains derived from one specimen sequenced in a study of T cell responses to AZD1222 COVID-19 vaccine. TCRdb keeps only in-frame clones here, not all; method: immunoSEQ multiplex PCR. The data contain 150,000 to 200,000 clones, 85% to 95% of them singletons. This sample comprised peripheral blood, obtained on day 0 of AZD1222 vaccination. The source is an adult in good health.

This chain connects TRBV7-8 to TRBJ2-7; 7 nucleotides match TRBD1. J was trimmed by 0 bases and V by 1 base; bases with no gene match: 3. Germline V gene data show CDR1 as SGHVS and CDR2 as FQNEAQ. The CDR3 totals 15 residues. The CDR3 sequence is CASSLETGSSYEQYF. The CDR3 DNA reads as TGTGCCAGCAGCTTAGAGACAGGGAGCTCCTACGAGCAGTACTTC.

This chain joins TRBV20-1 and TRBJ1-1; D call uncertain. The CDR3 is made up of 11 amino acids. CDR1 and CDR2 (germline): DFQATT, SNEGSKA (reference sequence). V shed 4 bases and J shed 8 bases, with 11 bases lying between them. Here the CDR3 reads CSAKKVTEAFF. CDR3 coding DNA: TGCAGTGCTAAGAAGGTGACGGAAGCTTTCTTT.

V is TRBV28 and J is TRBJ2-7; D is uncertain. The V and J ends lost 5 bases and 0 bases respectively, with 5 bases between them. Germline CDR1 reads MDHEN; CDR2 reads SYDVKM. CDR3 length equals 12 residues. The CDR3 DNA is TGTGCCAGCAGTCTGACCTCCTACGAGCAGTACTTC. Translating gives CASSLTSYEQYF. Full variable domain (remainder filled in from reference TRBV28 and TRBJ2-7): DVKVTQSSRYLVKRTGEKVFLECVQDMDHENMFWYRQDPGLGLRLIYFSYDVKMKEKGDIPEGYSVSREKKERFSLILESASTNQTSMYLCASSLTSYEQYFGPGTRLTVT.

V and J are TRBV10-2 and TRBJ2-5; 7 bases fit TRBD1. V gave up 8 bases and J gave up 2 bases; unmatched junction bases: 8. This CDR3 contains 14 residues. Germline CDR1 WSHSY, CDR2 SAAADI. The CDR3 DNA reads TGCGCCAGCGGAGAGGGACAGCTTCAAGAGACCCAGTACTTC. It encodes CASGEGQLQETQYF.

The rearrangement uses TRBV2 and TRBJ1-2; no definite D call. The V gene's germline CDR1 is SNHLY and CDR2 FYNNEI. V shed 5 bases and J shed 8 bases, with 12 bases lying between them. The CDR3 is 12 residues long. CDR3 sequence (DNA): TGTGCCAGCAGTAGGTCAGATAGGGGCTACACCTTC. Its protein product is CASSRSDRGYTF. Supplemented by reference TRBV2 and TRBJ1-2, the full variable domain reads EPEVTQTPSHQVTQMGQEVILRCVPISNHLYFYWYRQILGQKVEFLVSFYNNEISEKSEIFDDQFSVERPDGSNFTLKIRSTKLEDSAMYFCASSRSDRGYTFGSGTRLTVV.

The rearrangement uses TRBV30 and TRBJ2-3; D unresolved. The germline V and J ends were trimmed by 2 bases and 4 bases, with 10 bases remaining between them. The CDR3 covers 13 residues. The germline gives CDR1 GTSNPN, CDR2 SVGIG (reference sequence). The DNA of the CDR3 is TGTGCCTGGAGTACGAGTATCCCAGATACGCAGTATTTT. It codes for CAWSTSIPDTQYF. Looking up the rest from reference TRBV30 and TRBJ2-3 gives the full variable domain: SQTIHQWPATLVQPVGSPLSLECTVEGTSNPNLYWYRQAAGRGLQLLFYSVGIGQISSEVPQNLSASRPQDRQFILSSKKLLLSDSGFYLCAWSTSIPDTQYFGPGTRLTVL.

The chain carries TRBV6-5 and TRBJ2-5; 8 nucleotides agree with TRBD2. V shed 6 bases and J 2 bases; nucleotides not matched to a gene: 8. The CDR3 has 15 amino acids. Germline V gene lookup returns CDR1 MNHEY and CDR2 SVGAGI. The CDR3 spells CASRQGLAGQETQYF. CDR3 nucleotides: TGTGCCAGCAGGCAGGGGCTAGCGGGTCAAGAGACCCAGTACTTC.

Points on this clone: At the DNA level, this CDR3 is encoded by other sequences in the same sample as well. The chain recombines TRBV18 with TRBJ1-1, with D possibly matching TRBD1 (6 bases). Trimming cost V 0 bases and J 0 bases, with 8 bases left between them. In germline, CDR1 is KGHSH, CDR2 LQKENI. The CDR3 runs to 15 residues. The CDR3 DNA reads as TGTGCCAGCTCACCACCGGGGGGGCTGAACACTGAAGCTTTCTTT. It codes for CASSPPGGLNTEAFF.

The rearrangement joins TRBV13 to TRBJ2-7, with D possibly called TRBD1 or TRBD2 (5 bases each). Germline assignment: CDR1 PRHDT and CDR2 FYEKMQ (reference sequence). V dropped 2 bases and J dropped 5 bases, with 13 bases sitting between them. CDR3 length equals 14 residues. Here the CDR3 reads CASSLNEGWNEQYF. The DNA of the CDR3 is TGTGCCAGCAGCTTAAATGAGGGGTGGAACGAGCAGTACTTC.

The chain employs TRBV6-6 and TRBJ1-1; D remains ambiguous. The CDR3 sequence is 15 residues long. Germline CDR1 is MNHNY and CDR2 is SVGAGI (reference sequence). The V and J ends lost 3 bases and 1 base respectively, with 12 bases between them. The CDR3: CASSYPLLTNTEAFF. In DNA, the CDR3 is TGTGCCAGCAGTTATCCGTTACTCACGAACACTGAAGCTTTCTTT.

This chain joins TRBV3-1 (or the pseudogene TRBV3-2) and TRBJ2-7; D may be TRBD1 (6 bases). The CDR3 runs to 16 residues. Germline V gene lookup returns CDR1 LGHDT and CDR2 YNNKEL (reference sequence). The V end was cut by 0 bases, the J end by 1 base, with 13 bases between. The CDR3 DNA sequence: TGTGCCAGCAGCCAAGATCCAGGGGTAGGGTCCTACGAGCAGTACTTC. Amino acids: CASSQDPGVGSYEQYF.

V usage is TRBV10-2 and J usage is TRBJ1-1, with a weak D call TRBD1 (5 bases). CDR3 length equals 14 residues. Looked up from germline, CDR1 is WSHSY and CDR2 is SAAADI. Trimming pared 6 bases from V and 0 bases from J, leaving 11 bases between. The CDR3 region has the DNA TGCGCCAGCAGGGGACTTAATATGAACACTGAAGCTTTCTTT. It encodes CASRGLNMNTEAFF.

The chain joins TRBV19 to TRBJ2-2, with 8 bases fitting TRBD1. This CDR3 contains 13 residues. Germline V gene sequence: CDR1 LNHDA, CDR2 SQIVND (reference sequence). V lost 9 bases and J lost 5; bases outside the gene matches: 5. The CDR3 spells CASQGAGTGELFF. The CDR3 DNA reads TGTGCCAGCCAGGGGGCGGGTACCGGGGAGCTGTTTTTT.

CDR3 protein: CASSFSGTLGTQYF. CDR3 coding DNA: TGTGCCAGCAGCTTTAGCGGGACCCTCGGTACGCAGTATTTT. The chain has TRBV27 and TRBJ2-3; 8 bases align to TRBD2. Germline V gene data show CDR1 as MNHEY and CDR2 as SMNVEV (reference sequence). Trimming cost V 6 bases and J 8 bases; bases outside gene matches: 10. The CDR3 length is 14 residues.

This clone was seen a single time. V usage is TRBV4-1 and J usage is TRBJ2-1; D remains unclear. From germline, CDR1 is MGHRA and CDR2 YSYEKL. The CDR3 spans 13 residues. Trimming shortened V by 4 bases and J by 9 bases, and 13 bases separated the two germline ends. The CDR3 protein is CASSRGRSIEQFF. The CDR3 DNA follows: TGCGCCAGCAGCCGCGGTAGGAGCATTGAGCAGTTCTTC.

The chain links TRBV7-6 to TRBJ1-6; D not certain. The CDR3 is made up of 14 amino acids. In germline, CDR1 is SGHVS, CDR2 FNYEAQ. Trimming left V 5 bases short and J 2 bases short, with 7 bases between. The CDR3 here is CASSAGPYNSPLHF. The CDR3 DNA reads TGTGCCAGCAGCGCCGGACCCTATAATTCACCCCTCCACTTT.

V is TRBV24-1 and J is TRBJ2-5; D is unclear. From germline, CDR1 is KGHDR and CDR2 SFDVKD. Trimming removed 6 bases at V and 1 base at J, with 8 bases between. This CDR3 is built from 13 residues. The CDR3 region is CATSRPGQETQYF. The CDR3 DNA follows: TGTGCCACCAGTCGTCCAGGCCAAGAGACCCAGTACTTC.

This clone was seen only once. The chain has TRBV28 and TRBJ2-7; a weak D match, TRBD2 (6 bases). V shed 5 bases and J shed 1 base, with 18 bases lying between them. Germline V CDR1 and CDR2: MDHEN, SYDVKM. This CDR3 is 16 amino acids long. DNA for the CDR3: TGTGCCAGCAGTGGTCGAGGGACTGGGCTTTCCTACGAGCAGTACTTC. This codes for CASSGRGTGLSYEQYF. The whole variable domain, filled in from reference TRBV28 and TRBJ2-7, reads DVKVTQSSRYLVKRTGEKVFLECVQDMDHENMFWYRQDPGLGLRLIYFSYDVKMKEKGDIPEGYSVSREKKERFSLILESASTNQTSMYLCASSGRGTGLSYEQYFGPGTRLTVT.

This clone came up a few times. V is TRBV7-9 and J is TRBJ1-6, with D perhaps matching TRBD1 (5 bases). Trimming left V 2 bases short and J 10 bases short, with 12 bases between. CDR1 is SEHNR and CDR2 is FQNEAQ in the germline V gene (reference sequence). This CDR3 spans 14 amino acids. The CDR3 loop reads CASSLRQGGSPLHF. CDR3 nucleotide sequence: TGTGCCAGCAGCTTAAGGCAGGGTGGATCACCCCTCCACTTT.

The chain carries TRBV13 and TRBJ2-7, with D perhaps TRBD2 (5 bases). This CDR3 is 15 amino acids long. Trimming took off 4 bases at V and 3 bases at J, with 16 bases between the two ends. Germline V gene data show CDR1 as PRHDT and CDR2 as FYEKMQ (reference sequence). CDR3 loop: CASSSIKRPIYEQYF. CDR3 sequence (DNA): TGTGCCAGCAGCTCAATAAAGCGGCCTATCTACGAGCAGTACTTC.

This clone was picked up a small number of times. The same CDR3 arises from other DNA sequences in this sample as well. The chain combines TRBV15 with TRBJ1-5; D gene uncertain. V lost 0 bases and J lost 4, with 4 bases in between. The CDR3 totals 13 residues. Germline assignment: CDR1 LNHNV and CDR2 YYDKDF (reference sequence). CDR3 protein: CATSRDPNQPQHF. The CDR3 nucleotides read TGTGCCACCAGCAGAGATCCGAATCAGCCCCAGCATTTT.

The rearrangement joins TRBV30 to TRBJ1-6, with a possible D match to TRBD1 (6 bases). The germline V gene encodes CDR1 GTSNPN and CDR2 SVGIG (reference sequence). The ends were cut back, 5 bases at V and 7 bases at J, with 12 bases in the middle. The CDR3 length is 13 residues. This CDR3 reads CAWARQGNSPLHF. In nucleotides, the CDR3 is TGTGCCTGGGCCCGGCAGGGGAATTCACCCCTCCACTTT.

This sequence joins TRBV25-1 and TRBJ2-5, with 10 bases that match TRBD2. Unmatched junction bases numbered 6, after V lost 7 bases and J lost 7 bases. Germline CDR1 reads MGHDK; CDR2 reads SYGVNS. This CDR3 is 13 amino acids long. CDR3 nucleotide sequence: TGTGCCAGCACGCTAGCGGGAGAGTTGACCCAGTACTTC. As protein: CASTLAGELTQYF.